This TCR beta chain was identified in a study of blood T cell repertoires in COVID-19. This clone was recorded once. Enrollment of patients from Seattle took place during active infection, with longitudinal follow-up. Between the trimmed V and J ends, which lost 2 bases and 5 bases, there was a span of 12 bases. Germline CDR1 is KGHSH and CDR2 is LQKENI. CDR3 length: 14 residues. The assay was immunoSEQ multiplex PCR, and TCRdb's table has in-frame clones only and misses some. The sample shows some 180,000 clones, roughly 81% of them seen only once. Sequencing used peripheral blood. This sequence originates from a woman aged 40 to 50 with COVID-19, enrolled during active disease. The chain employs TRBV18 and TRBJ1-2; D call uncertain. In nucleotides, the CDR3 is TGTGCCAGCTCACCATCTTCACAGAGATATGGCTACACCTTC. This codes for CASSPSSQRYGYTF. Drawing the rest from reference TRBV18 and TRBJ1-2, the complete variable domain is NAGVMQNPRHLVRRRGQEARLRCSPMKGHSHVYWYRQLPEEGLKFMVYLQKENIIDESGMPKERFSAEFPKEGPSILRIQQVVRGDSAAYFCASSPSSQRYGYTFGSGTRLTVV.